A selection of T cell receptor beta chains follows, all from one sample in a study of cytomegalovirus exposure and HLA in healthy donors. The assay was immunoSEQ multiplex PCR, and TCRdb's table has in-frame clones only and misses some. This table has about 130,000 clones, around 80% appearing once. The sequenced sample was PBMCs. These receptors were taken from a female donor in good health and CMV-seronegative. Both conserved end residues are trimmed from each CDR3. The order of the fields is V gene, D gene, CDR3 protein. The D gene is left open where the match is weak.

V gene: TRBV18; D gene: TRBD2; CDR3 protein: ASSPKPPPAGGKGELF
V gene: TRBV4-2; D gene: .; CDR3 protein: ASSQEIAIPTNHYEQY
V gene: TRBV9; D gene: .; CDR3 protein: ASSVVSGELF
V gene: TRBV19; D gene: .; CDR3 protein: ASSIVAESSYEQY
V gene: TRBV19; D gene: TRBD2; CDR3 protein: ASIPSSGRTRNNEQF
V gene: TRBV7-8; D gene: TRBD2; CDR3 protein: ASSLAPGLAGGNEQF
V gene: TRBV6-1; D gene: .; CDR3 protein: ASRPQGHETQY
V gene: TRBV5-1; D gene: TRBD1; CDR3 protein: ASSFQGQGGTEAF
V gene: TRBV5-6; D gene: TRBD2; CDR3 protein: ASSPGLAREQF
V gene: TRBV27; D gene: TRBD2; CDR3 protein: ASKSTSGGETQY
V gene: TRBV19; D gene: .; CDR3 protein: ASSFPAGSYNEQF
V gene: TRBV5-4; D gene: .; CDR3 protein: ASSQATETQY
V gene: TRBV27; D gene: TRBD2; CDR3 protein: ASSVRLAGGRGNEQF
V gene: TRBV6-5; D gene: .; CDR3 protein: ASSIGVNQPQH
V gene: TRBV6-5; D gene: TRBD2; CDR3 protein: ASSSSGGRTDTQY
V gene: TRBV18; D gene: .; CDR3 protein: ASSPLIGANYNEQF
V gene: TRBV5-6; D gene: .; CDR3 protein: ASSQRKGYT
V gene: TRBV9; D gene: TRBD1; CDR3 protein: ASSAQGGDGYT
V gene: TRBV5-1; D gene: .; CDR3 protein: ASSLAPPGPLQGETQY
V gene: TRBV6-1; D gene: .; CDR3 protein: ASRVGPDTQY
V gene: TRBV21-1; D gene: .; CDR3 protein: ASSKFRAGETQY
V gene: TRBV5-1; D gene: TRBD1; CDR3 protein: ASSYRDSNTGELF
V gene: TRBV29-1; D gene: TRBD2; CDR3 protein: SVEASGVYEQY
V gene: TRBV4-1; D gene: .; CDR3 protein: ASSQAGAAYEQY
V gene: TRBV30; D gene: .; CDR3 protein: AWSVTTGRTEAF
V gene: TRBV4-1; D gene: .; CDR3 protein: ASSQSEGNQPQH
V gene: TRBV7-9; D gene: TRBD2; CDR3 protein: ASSSLAGGPGNEQY
V gene: TRBV19; D gene: TRBD2; CDR3 protein: ASSILAGGPTDTQY
V gene: TRBV6-1; D gene: .; CDR3 protein: ASSEPTNEQY
V gene: TRBV11-2; D gene: TRBD2; CDR3 protein: ASSITGASGRVDTQY
V gene: TRBV19; D gene: TRBD1; CDR3 protein: ASSSGQGGGETQY
V gene: TRBV6-1; D gene: .; CDR3 protein: ASSRGLRETEAF
V gene: TRBV6-5; D gene: .; CDR3 protein: ASSYSRETQY
V gene: TRBV27; D gene: .; CDR3 protein: ASSPNLDTQY
V gene: TRBV7-8; D gene: .; CDR3 protein: ASSVRTLPSTEAF
V gene: TRBV10-3; D gene: TRBD1; CDR3 protein: ATRDRGTF
V gene: TRBV11-2; D gene: TRBD2; CDR3 protein: ASSLASLAGGLDEQF
V gene: TRBV7-9; D gene: .; CDR3 protein: ASSLGAYEQY
V gene: TRBV5-1; D gene: .; CDR3 protein: ASSLGLEEKLF